This T cell receptor (beta chain) was documented in a study of blood T cell repertoires in COVID-19. This CDR3 comprises 15 residues. Germline-derived CDR1 and CDR2 are SGHNT and YENEEA. V was pared by 5 bases and J by 1 base, with 6 bases of the junction left unmatched. The participants were between about 18 and 90 years old and came from about two dozen US areas. In the original analysis: Estimated nucleated cell counts came from reference gene primer amplification. TCRdb's table, derived via immunoSEQ multiplex PCR, lists solely in-frame clones and lacks some. V, J and clone size reflect that table, while D and trimming were determined from the DNA. Of under 200,000 clones in the sample, around 89% were seen once.

Source material: PBMCs or T cells enriched from blood (not recorded which). The V call is TRBV11-3, the J call TRBJ1-2; the match to TRBD1 covers 8 bases. This clonotype was obtained from a woman aged 45 to 65 who had recovered from COVID-19. The CDR3 bases are TGTGCCAGCAGCGAGGGACAGGTGATTAACTATGGCTACACCTTC. Translated, it gives CASSEGQVINYGYTF.